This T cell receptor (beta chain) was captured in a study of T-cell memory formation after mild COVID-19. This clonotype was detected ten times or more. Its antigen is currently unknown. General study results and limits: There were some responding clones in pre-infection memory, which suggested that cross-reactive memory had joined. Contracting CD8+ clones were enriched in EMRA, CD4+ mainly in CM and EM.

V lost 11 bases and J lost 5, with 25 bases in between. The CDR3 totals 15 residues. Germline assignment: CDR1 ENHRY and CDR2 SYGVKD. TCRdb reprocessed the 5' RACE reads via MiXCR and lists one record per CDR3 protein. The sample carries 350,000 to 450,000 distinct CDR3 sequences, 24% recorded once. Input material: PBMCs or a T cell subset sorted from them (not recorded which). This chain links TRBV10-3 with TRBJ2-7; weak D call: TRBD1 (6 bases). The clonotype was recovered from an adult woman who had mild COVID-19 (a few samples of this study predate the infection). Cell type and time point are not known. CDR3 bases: TGTGCCGTGAAGGATCCCCGGGACACGCGAGACGAGCAGTACTTC. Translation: CAVKDPRDTRDEQYF.